The 20 T cell receptor beta chains listed next were all sequenced from one sample in a study of glioma-infiltrating T cells after dendritic cell vaccination. The repertoire was sequenced with immunoSEQ multiplex PCR; TCRdb's copy has only in-frame clones and lacks some. The sample contains around 73,000 clones, roughly 80% of which appear only once. The source was blood, collected before dendritic cell vaccination. All receptors derive from a human donor with glioblastoma.

Points on this clone: Since no conserved phenylalanine or tryptophan closes the CDR3, a read error is the likely cause. The chain combines TRBV27 with TRBJ1-6; 9 bases line up with TRBD1. V lost 8 bases to trimming and J lost 13 bases; unmatched junction nucleotides: 12. The germline V gene encodes CDR1 MNHEY and CDR2 SMNVEV (reference sequence). This CDR3 region has 14 residues. The CDR3 DNA reads as TGTGCCAGCTCGGATCCGGGACAGGGTACCCCCCTCCACCTT. This gives the protein CASSDPGQGTPLHL.

This chain's CDR3 is CASLWGPFYNEQFF. The DNA for the CDR3 is TGTGCCAGCCTTTGGGGCCCCTTTTACAATGAGCAGTTCTTC. The gene calls are TRBV5-8 and TRBJ2-1; D possibly corresponds to TRBD1 (5 bases). Deletions cut 7 bases from V and 4 bases from J, with 15 bases between. CDR3 length: 14 residues. Per germline, CDR1 SGHTS and CDR2 YDEGEE.

V gene TRBV5-1 combines with J gene TRBJ2-7, with D possibly being TRBD1 (6 bases). V was cut by 4 bases and J by 7 bases, with 9 bases left in between. The CDR3 totals 11 residues. Looked up from germline, CDR1 is SGHRS and CDR2 is YFSETQ. The CDR3 coding sequence is TGCGCCAGCAGCCAAGGGGGAGAGCAGTACGTC. It codes for CASSQGGEQYV.

The rearrangement links TRBV18 to TRBJ1-5, with 9 bases identical to TRBD1. CDR3 length equals 15 residues. After removal of 4 bases from V and 6 bases from J, the junction contained 7 bases not matched to a gene. Germline V gene sequence: CDR1 KGHSH, CDR2 LQKENI. The CDR3 region is CASSLQGAEGQPQHF. The CDR3, as DNA: TGTGCCAGCTCACTACAGGGGGCTGAAGGTCAGCCCCAGCATTTT.

The V gene is TRBV6-5, the J gene TRBJ2-1; D is possibly TRBD2 (6 bases). V lost 6 bases and J lost 3, with 12 bases in between. Per germline, CDR1 MNHEY and CDR2 SVGAGI. The CDR3 is 14 amino acids. The CDR3 region is CASRSLAGYNEQFF. The CDR3 DNA is TGTGCCAGCAGATCACTAGCTGGCTACAATGAGCAGTTCTTC.

The chain uses TRBV7-9 and TRBJ1-4; the match to TRBD1 covers 7 bases. This CDR3 has 14 amino acids. In germline, CDR1 is SEHNR, CDR2 FQNEAQ (reference sequence). The J segment lost 4 bases and the V segment lost 5 bases, leaving 4 bases of the junction unmatched. As DNA, the CDR3 is TGTGCCAGCAGCCTCGGGACAGTTAATGAAAAACTGTTTTTT. It specifies CASSLGTVNEKLFF.

The chain carries TRBV5-1 and TRBJ1-5, with 7 positions matching TRBD1. The CDR3 is 15 amino acids. CDR1 and CDR2 (germline): SGHRS, YFSETQ. V was pared by 2 bases and J by 7 bases, with 9 bases of the junction left unmatched. CDR3 region: CASSLTYEQGQPQHF. As DNA, the CDR3 is TGCGCCAGCAGCTTAACCTACGAACAGGGGCAGCCCCAGCATTTT.

J is TRBJ1-5 and V is TRBV7-2; 7 positions agree with TRBD1. CDR1 and CDR2 (germline): SGHTA, FQGNSA. The CDR3 consists of 15 residues. V was clipped by 5 bases and J by 0 bases; unmatched bases: 4. This CDR3 reads CASSVRTGSNQPQHF. In nucleotides, the CDR3 is TGTGCCAGCAGCGTAAGGACAGGTAGCAATCAGCCCCAGCATTTT.

On this clone: Its ends do not fully match the called genes, so a read error is possible. The chain recombines TRBV29-1 with TRBJ2-3; no reliable D call. This CDR3 has 12 amino acids. Germline-derived CDR1 and CDR2 are SQVTM and ANQGSEA. The CDR3 region has the DNA TGCAGCGTTGCAGTCAGCACAGATGCGCAGTATTTT. Its translation: CSVAVSTDAQYF.

The sample holds one count of this clone. The V and J genes are TRBV5-6 and TRBJ2-3; D is unclear. The germline CDR1 and CDR2 sequences are SGHDT and YYEEEE. Trimming pared 1 base from V and 9 bases from J, leaving 12 bases between. This CDR3 comprises 13 residues. CDR3 sequence reads: CASSLPHAETQYF. The CDR3 DNA follows: TGTGCCAGCAGCTTGCCTCACGCTGAGACGCAGTATTTT.

This chain links TRBV4-1 with TRBJ1-1; D gene ambiguous. Germline V CDR1 and CDR2: MGHRA, YSYEKL. V lost 4 bases and J 5 bases, leaving 20 bases between the germline ends. The CDR3 sequence is 16 residues long. CDR3 in amino acids: CASSPTPLDIRTEAFF. Written as DNA, the CDR3 is TGCGCCAGCAGCCCCACACCCCTTGACATACGAACTGAAGCTTTCTTT.

The chain is built from TRBV19 and TRBJ1-5, with a possible D match to TRBD1 (5 bases). CDR3 length: 14 residues. Germline loops: CDR1 LNHDA, CDR2 SQIVND (reference sequence). Trimming cost V 8 bases and J 6 bases, with 17 bases left between them. CDR3 protein: CASRPLGGGQPQHF. As DNA, the CDR3 is TGTGCCAGTCGGCCTTTGGGGGGAGGTCAGCCCCAGCATTTT.

The rearrangement links TRBV21-1 to TRBJ2-1; TRBD2 is the table's D call, not checked against the DNA. TRBV21-1 is listed as a pseudogene. CDR3 length: 17 residues. The CDR3 coding sequence is TGTGCCAGCAGCAAAAGGCGGACTAGGCTGCGTAGGGATGAGCAGTTCTTC. The encoded protein is CASSKRRTRLRRDEQFF.

This chain joins TRBV28 and TRBJ2-1, with TRBD2 identical over 11 bases. The V gene end was trimmed by 3 bases and the J gene end by 0 bases; junction bases not matched to a gene: 10. Germline CDR1 MDHEN, CDR2 SYDVKM. The CDR3 has 19 amino acids. The CDR3 bases are TGTGCCAGCAGTTTTCTCGGGACTAGCGGAGGGAGCTCCTACAATGAGCAGTTCTTC. The encoded protein is CASSFLGTSGGSSYNEQFF. Together with reference TRBV28 and TRBJ2-1, the CDR3 gives the full variable domain: DVKVTQSSRYLVKRTGEKVFLECVQDMDHENMFWYRQDPGLGLRLIYFSYDVKMKEKGDIPEGYSVSREKKERFSLILESASTNQTSMYLCASSFLGTSGGSSYNEQFFGPGTRLTVL.

The V call is TRBV7-8, the J call TRBJ2-5; TRBD1 might be the D (6 bases). Germline V gene lookup returns CDR1 SGHVS and CDR2 FQNEAQ. CDR3 length equals 14 residues. V was clipped by 5 bases and J by 2 bases, with 12 bases between them. The CDR3, as DNA: TGTGCCAGCAGCCTACGGACAGATCAAGAGACCCAGTACTTC. Its translation: CASSLRTDQETQYF.

The chain couples TRBV6-6 to TRBJ1-2, with a weak D call TRBD1 (6 bases). V lost 2 bases and J lost 4, with 17 bases in between. Germline CDR1 is MNHNY and CDR2 is SVGAGI (reference sequence). CDR3 length: 16 residues. CDR3 nucleotide sequence: TGTGCCAGCAGTTACGGCAGGGGAAGGGAGGGCTATGGCTACACCTTC. It is translated as CASSYGRGREGYGYTF.

This clone was counted a few times. The genes are TRBV5-1 and TRBJ1-1; 7 nucleotides match TRBD1. V shed 0 bases, J shed 9 bases, and the junction held 17 bases outside the gene matches. CDR3 size: 17 residues. Germline-derived CDR1 and CDR2 are SGHRS and YFSETQ. CDR3 region: CASSLAGRDSQRAQAFF. The CDR3 DNA follows: TGCGCCAGCAGCTTGGCCGGGCGGGACAGCCAGCGAGCCCAAGCTTTCTTT.

The V gene is TRBV5-1, the J gene TRBJ1-1, with D hard to call. With 3 bases removed from V and 5 bases from J, the gap between germline ends came to 11 bases. The CDR3 runs 13 residues. Per the germline V gene, CDR1 is SGHRS and CDR2 is YFSETQ. CDR3 DNA: TGCGCCAGCAGCTCGATCGCGGGTACTGAAGCTTTCTTT. Translated, it gives CASSSIAGTEAFF.

The chain is built from TRBV29-1 and TRBJ1-1; D is possibly TRBD1 (5 bases). CDR3 size: 13 residues. The V end was cut by 7 bases, the J end by 0 bases, with 12 bases between. Germline CDR1 SQVTM, CDR2 ANQGSEA. The CDR3 DNA follows: TGCAGCGATCTTTCGGACATGAACACTGAAGCTTTCTTT. Translating gives CSDLSDMNTEAFF. Full variable domain (outside the CDR3, taken from reference TRBV29-1 and TRBJ1-1): SAVISQKPSRDICQRGTSLTIQCQVDSQVTMMFWYRQQPGQSLTLIATANQGSEATYESGFVIDKFPISRPNLTFSTLTVSNMSPEDSSIYLCSDLSDMNTEAFFGQGTRLTVV.

The CDR3 coding sequence is TGTGCCAGCAGGGATTATAGAGGGGGACAACGCACTGAAGCTTTCTTT. This gives the protein CASRDYRGGQRTEAFF. J is TRBJ1-1 and V is TRBV7-6; tentatively, D is TRBD1 (6 bases). CDR1 is SGHVS, CDR2 FNYEAQ, per germline. The CDR3 has 16 amino acids. Trimming removed 6 bases from V and 4 bases from J, with 21 bases in between.